This TCR beta chain appears in the sequencing data of a study of cytomegalovirus exposure and HLA in healthy donors. On the study more broadly: Among 350 to 500 genotyped donors, about 80% fell in the Caucasian-associated ancestry cluster.

PCR was performed using 60 Vbeta and 13 Jbeta primers. Repertoires were generated with immunoSEQ multiplex PCR, while TCRdb's copy carries only in-frame clones and drops some. This sample has some 120,000 clones; less than 85% occur once, and the top ten carry 7% to 9.5%. Concerning this clone: The antigen is undetermined.

The CDR3 sequence is 14 residues long. V dropped 6 bases and J dropped 6 bases, with 14 bases sitting between them. Germline V CDR1 and CDR2: MDHEN, SYDVKM. General study results and limits: By HLA locus, TCR association rates varied in a later analysis, with DRB1 showing the most and HLA-C the fewest. The study labeled 150 to 200 TCR beta chains cytomegalovirus-associated. The majority of CMV-associated TCR beta chains were reported as apparently HLA-restricted in a later analysis.

V usage is TRBV28 and J usage is TRBJ2-2; D is possibly TRBD2 (6 bases). The origin of this receptor is a man in his thirties or forties in good health and CMV-seropositive. Specimen: PBMCs. The CDR3 DNA is TGTGCCAGCAGATATCGAGGAGGGGCCGGGGAGCTGTTTTTT. Translation: CASRYRGGAGELFF. Drawing the rest from reference TRBV28 and TRBJ2-2, the complete variable domain is DVKVTQSSRYLVKRTGEKVFLECVQDMDHENMFWYRQDPGLGLRLIYFSYDVKMKEKGDIPEGYSVSREKKERFSLILESASTNQTSMYLCASRYRGGAGELFFGEGSRLTVL.